Here is one TCR beta chain with its context. The data were obtained in a study of shared clonotypes between healthy human individuals. When replicate PCRs were run on sorted subsets, they used about 220 ng DNA, about 30,000 T cell genomes. Sequencing was performed with immunoSEQ multiplex PCR; in TCRdb, only in-frame clones are kept and a portion is missing. The sample contains fewer than 1.6 million clones, around 98.5% of which appear only once. CDR1 and CDR2 from the germline V gene are MNHEY and SMNVEV (reference sequence). The ends were cut back, 11 bases at V and 3 bases at J, with 14 bases in the middle. This CDR3 is built from 12 residues.

The source of this sequence is a man aged 25 to 40 in good health. The sample consisted of naive CD4+ T cells sorted from blood. Subset in this sample: CD45RA+ positively selected. This chain uses TRBV27 with TRBJ2-7, with D tentatively TRBD1 or TRBD2 (5 bases each). The CDR3 here is CAPRRDHYEQYF. The CDR3 DNA sequence: TGTGCCCCCCGACGGGACCACTACGAGCAGTACTTC.